Following are 31 T cell receptor beta chains from one sample sequenced in a study of blood T cell repertoires in COVID-19. Assay used: immunoSEQ multiplex PCR; TCRdb lists only in-frame clones, some missing. This table holds some 400,000 clones, about 89% found once. Sequencing input: PBMCs or T cells enriched from blood (not recorded which). These receptor sequences come from a woman aged 35 to 49 who had been exposed to COVID-19.

This clone was found once. The V gene is TRBV11-3, the J gene TRBJ2-7; TRBD2 agrees at 10 bases. There are 15 residues in the CDR3. V lost 0 bases and J lost 7; bases outside the gene matches: 6. CDR1 and CDR2 (germline): SGHNT, YENEEA. DNA of the CDR3: TGTGCCAGCAGCTTAGACGGGACTAGCGCCGGGGAGCAGTACTTC. This codes for CASSLDGTSAGEQYF. The complete variable domain, with remaining parts taken from reference TRBV11-3 and TRBJ2-7, reads EAGVVQSPRYKIIEKKQPVAFWCNPISGHNTLYWYLQNLGQGPELLIRYENEEAVDDSQLPKDRFSAERLKGVDSTLKIQPAELGDSAVYLCASSLDGTSAGEQYFGPGTRLTVT.

The CDR3 DNA reads TGTGCCAGCAGTGAGTACTCCGATAGCAATCAGCCCCAGCATTTT. Its translation is CASSEYSDSNQPQHF. This chain connects TRBV6-1 to TRBJ1-5; no clear D. The germline V gene encodes CDR1 MNHNS and CDR2 SASEGT. The CDR3 sequence is 15 residues long. V was pared by 3 bases and J by 0 bases, with 9 bases between.

This chain connects TRBV3-1 (or the pseudogene TRBV3-2) to TRBJ1-2; D is uncertain. This CDR3 is built from 14 residues. Trimming took 1 base from V and 5 from J, leaving 11 bases between them. Germline V CDR1 and CDR2: LGHDT, YNNKEL (reference sequence). The CDR3 loop reads CASSQVEGRYGYTF. The CDR3 nucleotides read TGTGCCAGCAGCCAAGTGGAGGGTCGGTATGGCTACACCTTC.

This chain joins TRBV7-3 and TRBJ1-1; 7 bases agree with TRBD1. The CDR3 has 14 residues. Germline CDR1 is SGHTA and CDR2 is FQGTGA. After removal of 5 bases from V and 2 bases from J, the junction contained 5 bases not matched to a gene. The CDR3 DNA reads as TGTGCCAGCAGCCCGAACAGGGGTAACACTGAAGCTTTCTTT. Protein product: CASSPNRGNTEAFF.

This clone was seen once. The rearrangement uses TRBV14 and TRBJ1-4; maybe TRBD1 (5 bases). V was cut by 1 base and J by 0 bases, with 9 bases left in between. The CDR3 totals 16 residues. Germline values: CDR1 SGHDN, CDR2 FVKESK. CDR3 loop: CASSQVFRATNEKLFF. CDR3 bases: TGTGCCAGCAGCCAAGTCTTCAGGGCAACTAATGAAAAACTGTTTTTT. Full variable domain (remainder filled in from reference TRBV14 and TRBJ1-4): EAGVTQFPSHSVIEKGQTVTLRCDPISGHDNLYWYRRVMGKEIKFLLHFVKESKQDESGMPNNRFLAERTGGTYSTLKVQPAELEDSGVYFCASSQVFRATNEKLFFGSGTQLSVL.

The gene calls are TRBV5-1 and TRBJ2-1, with 7 nucleotides matching TRBD2. Trimming at V came to 0 bases and at J to 4 bases, leaving 4 bases not matched to a gene. From germline, CDR1 is SGHRS and CDR2 YFSETQ. The CDR3 is 15 amino acids. CDR3 protein: CASSLGSGGYNEQFF. CDR3 bases: TGCGCCAGCAGCTTGGGTTCGGGGGGTTACAATGAGCAGTTCTTC.

A single count supports this clone. V is TRBV15 and J is TRBJ2-1; TRBD1 agrees at 7 bases. The CDR3 is 12 amino acids. The ends lost 1 base at V and 15 bases at J; junction bases unmatched: 6. The germline V gene encodes CDR1 LNHNV and CDR2 YYDKDF (reference sequence). The CDR3 nucleotides are TGTGCCACCAGCAGAGCTCAGGGGGAGAGGTTCTTC. Its protein is CATSRAQGERFF.

This clone has a single count. The chain uses TRBV4-3 and TRBJ2-2; TRBD2 is a possible D gene (5 bases). Looked up from germline, CDR1 is LGHNA and CDR2 is YSLEER. This CDR3 is 16 amino acids long. Trimming pared 0 bases from V and 8 bases from J, leaving 16 bases between. The chain's CDR3 is CASSQDPLPGRGELFF. Here the CDR3 DNA reads TGCGCCAGCAGCCAAGATCCATTGCCGGGAAGGGGGGAGCTGTTTTTT.

The rearrangement links TRBV19 to TRBJ1-1; 8 positions agree with TRBD1. Germline CDR1 reads LNHDA; CDR2 reads SQIVND (reference sequence). The CDR3 spans 15 residues. J was trimmed by 3 bases and V by 5 bases; bases with no gene match: 8. The CDR3 bases are TGTGCCAGTAGTGCCTCAGGGGGCGTCTACACTGAAGCTTTCTTT. This translates into CASSASGGVYTEAFF.

The rearrangement joins TRBV19 to TRBJ2-1, with 7 bases fitting TRBD2. This CDR3 has 14 amino acids. CDR1 LNHDA and CDR2 SQIVND come from the germline V gene (reference sequence). The ends lost 2 bases at V and 9 bases at J; junction bases unmatched: 7. Here the CDR3 DNA reads TGTGCCAGTAGTATACGGCTAGCGGCAATTGAGCAGTTCTTC. It encodes CASSIRLAAIEQFF.

This clone was detected once. V gene TRBV9 combines with J gene TRBJ2-4; TRBD2 agrees at 7 bases. Germline V gives CDR1 SGDLS, CDR2 YYNGEE. Germline trimming cut 3 bases from V and 5 bases from J; bases unmatched to any gene: 5. The CDR3 spans 14 residues. CDR3 sequence reads: CASSGGGGQNIQYF. The CDR3 DNA reads TGTGCCAGCAGCGGCGGGGGAGGACAAAACATTCAGTACTTC.

V gene TRBV24-1 combines with J gene TRBJ2-1, with 15 bases identical to TRBD2. V shed 3 bases and J 9 bases; nucleotides not matched to a gene: 5. The CDR3 covers 16 residues. Germline loops: CDR1 KGHDR, CDR2 SFDVKD. This CDR3 is CATSDRGLAGGSEQFF. For the CDR3, the DNA is TGTGCCACCAGTGATCGGGGACTAGCGGGAGGATCTGAGCAGTTCTTC.

The rearrangement uses TRBV21-1 and TRBJ1-3. TRBV21-1 is a pseudogene locus. The CDR3 extends over 17 amino acids. The CDR3 loop is CASSKVRRGAPGNTIYF. CDR3 bases: TGTGCCAGCAGCAAAGTTCGGAGGGGTGCTCCTGGAAACACCATATATTTT.

As DNA, the CDR3 is TGTGCCAGCAGCAGGGTCTCTGGGGCCAACGTCCTGACTTTC. This sequence encodes CASSRVSGANVLTF. This sequence joins TRBV27 and TRBJ2-6, with D possibly TRBD1 on 5 matching bases. V lost 6 bases and J 0 bases, leaving 6 bases between the germline ends. Germline V gives CDR1 MNHEY, CDR2 SMNVEV (reference sequence). This CDR3 contains 14 residues.

This clone occurred a few times. The chain links TRBV7-3 to TRBJ2-7; D perhaps matches TRBD2 (7 bases). The length of the CDR3 is 14 residues. The germline CDR1 and CDR2 sequences are SGHTA and FQGTGA. V was pared by 0 bases and J by 3 bases, with 9 bases between. The CDR3 region is CASSLTGGHYEQYF. The DNA for the CDR3 is TGTGCCAGCAGCTTAACGGGGGGGCACTACGAGCAGTACTTC.

The rearrangement joins TRBV7-9 to TRBJ1-6; 9 nucleotides line up with TRBD1. CDR1 SEHNR and CDR2 FQNEAQ come from the germline V gene (reference sequence). Trimming took 5 bases from V and 9 from J; bases not matched to a gene: 20. CDR3 length: 19 amino acids. CDR3 coding DNA: TGTGCCAGCAGCCAGGCGGGACAGGGATTTGGGTTACAGAGTTCACCCCTCCACTTT. This gives the protein CASSQAGQGFGLQSSPLHF. The full variable domain, completed using reference TRBV7-9 and TRBJ1-6, is DTGVSQNPRHKITKRGQNVTFRCDPISEHNRLYWYRQTLGQGPEFLTYFQNEAQLEKSRLLSDRFSAERPKGSFSTLEIQRTEQGDSAMYLCASSQAGQGFGLQSSPLHFGNGTRLTVT.

The chain employs TRBV30 and TRBJ2-7; D call uncertain. CDR1 GTSNPN and CDR2 SVGIG come from the germline V gene (reference sequence). V was pared by 3 bases and J by 0 bases, with 21 bases between. The CDR3 length is 17 residues. Here the CDR3 reads CAWSGTILSTGSYEQYF. The CDR3 DNA follows: TGTGCCTGGAGCGGCACCATCCTTTCGACTGGCTCCTACGAGCAGTACTTC.

The genes are TRBV7-2 and TRBJ2-1; D unclear. Trimming cost V 3 bases and J 10 bases, with 10 bases left between them. Germline V gives CDR1 SGHTA, CDR2 FQGNSA. The CDR3 sequence is 12 residues long. The CDR3 protein is CASSFISREQFF. In DNA, the CDR3 is TGTGCCAGCAGCTTTATATCTCGGGAGCAGTTCTTC.

CDR3 coding DNA: TGCGCCAGCAGCTTGACCCCTGGGACAGGGGGGAATCAGCCCCAGCATTTT. It translates to CASSLTPGTGGNQPQHF. The chain recombines TRBV5-1 with TRBJ1-5, with 11 bases aligning to TRBD1. The germline gives CDR1 SGHRS, CDR2 YFSETQ. This CDR3 spans 17 amino acids. V gave up 1 base and J gave up 4 bases; unmatched junction bases: 7.

The gene calls are TRBV6-6 and TRBJ1-2; D perhaps matches TRBD1 (6 bases). Trimming took off 6 bases at V and 6 bases at J, with 17 bases between the two ends. The CDR3 contains 14 residues. Germline lookup yields CDR1 MNHNY and CDR2 SVGAGI (reference sequence). The CDR3 reads CASRPGQLTDGYTF. Written as DNA, the CDR3 is TGTGCCAGCAGGCCCGGACAGCTTACCGATGGCTACACCTTC.

This chain connects TRBV5-4 to TRBJ1-2, with D uncertain. The germline V and J ends were trimmed by 4 bases and 0 bases, with 10 bases remaining between them. Germline CDR1 reads SGHNT; CDR2 reads YYREEE (reference sequence). The CDR3 contains 14 residues. The CDR3 here is CASSLRAPNYGYTF. The CDR3, as DNA: TGTGCCAGCAGCCTACGCGCGCCTAACTATGGCTACACCTTC.

The chain combines TRBV5-1 with TRBJ2-2, with 14 bases lining up with TRBD2. The CDR3 has 20 amino acids. Germline assignment: CDR1 SGHRS and CDR2 YFSETQ. The trim removed 4 bases at V and 1 base at J, leaving 12 bases unmatched. The CDR3 bases are TGCGCCAGCAGCCGATATTCCGGGACTAGCGGGGGCTGGAACACCGGGGAGCTGTTTTTT. Encoded protein: CASSRYSGTSGGWNTGELFF.

The V and J genes are TRBV5-1 and TRBJ1-2; D is perhaps TRBD1 (6 bases). CDR1 is SGHRS and CDR2 is YFSETQ in the germline V gene. The ends were cut back, 0 bases at V and 4 bases at J, with 13 bases in the middle. The CDR3 covers 15 residues. The CDR3 DNA reads as TGCGCCAGCAGCTTGGGGGCGACAGGTGCCTATGGCTACACCTTC. It encodes CASSLGATGAYGYTF. The full variable domain, in which reference TRBV5-1 and TRBJ1-2 provide the parts outside the CDR3, is KAGVTQTPRYLIKTRGQQVTLSCSPISGHRSVSWYQQTPGQGLQFLFEYFSETQRNKGNFPGRFSGRQFSNSRSEMNVSTLELGDSALYLCASSLGATGAYGYTFGSGTRLTVV.

In this sample, this clone turned up once. This sequence joins TRBV9 and TRBJ2-1; 9 bases are shared with TRBD2. CDR3 length: 16 residues. Germline CDR1 SGDLS, CDR2 YYNGEE. J lost 4 bases, V lost 1 base, and 6 bases had no gene match. The CDR3 DNA reads as TGTGCCAGCAGCGTACATAGCGGGAGTGGATACAATGAGCAGTTCTTC. Translation: CASSVHSGSGYNEQFF.

The chain carries TRBV9 and TRBJ1-2; 10 bases align to TRBD1. Germline values: CDR1 SGDLS, CDR2 YYNGEE. V was clipped by 4 bases and J by 9 bases; unmatched bases: 6. The CDR3 has 13 residues. This CDR3 reads CASSTTGGLSYTF. CDR3 nucleotides: TGTGCCAGCAGCACGACAGGGGGCCTAAGCTACACCTTC.

The rearrangement links TRBV7-2 to TRBJ1-3; D unresolved. CDR1 and CDR2 from the germline V gene are SGHTA and FQGNSA. V lost 6 bases and J 0 bases, leaving 12 bases between the germline ends. This CDR3 contains 15 residues. CDR3 region: CASRRDVFSGNTIYF. CDR3 bases: TGTGCCAGCAGAAGAGATGTGTTCTCTGGAAACACCATATATTTT.

The chain carries TRBV3-1 (or the pseudogene TRBV3-2) and TRBJ2-7; TRBD2 agrees at 9 bases. Germline CDR1 is LGHDT and CDR2 is YNNKEL (reference sequence). The CDR3 length is 16 residues. The trim removed 1 base at V and 2 bases at J, leaving 6 bases unmatched. In DNA, the CDR3 is TGTGCCAGCAGCCAAGGGCTAGCGGGATACCCCTACGAGCAGTACTTC. Protein product: CASSQGLAGYPYEQYF.

The chain employs TRBV27 and TRBJ2-7, with a weak D call TRBD2 (5 bases). Germline loops: CDR1 MNHEY, CDR2 SMNVEV (reference sequence). Trimming cost V 6 bases and J 6 bases, with 15 bases left between them. This CDR3 is 13 amino acids long. The CDR3 DNA is TGTGCCAGCAGCTTGATTTCGGCGGGCGAGCAGTACTTC. Its protein product is CASSLISAGEQYF.

The chain joins TRBV6-2 or TRBV6-3 to TRBJ1-4; 7 bases line up with TRBD1. The V segment lost 6 bases and the J segment 10 bases; nucleotides outside the gene matches: 14. This CDR3 comprises 15 residues. Germline V gene lookup returns CDR1 MNHEY and CDR2 SVGEGT. CDR3 sequence reads: CASSPATGNSVKLFF. As DNA, the CDR3 is TGTGCCAGCAGCCCCGCGACAGGGAATAGCGTAAAACTGTTTTTT.

With respect to this clone: One junction end does not reproduce the germline sequence, and a read error may be involved. The CDR3 reads CASNIQGTFLSEAFF. For the CDR3, the DNA is TGTGCCAGTAATATACAGGGCACTTTTCTCTCTGAAGCTTTCTTT. V is TRBV19 and J is TRBJ1-1, with D tentatively TRBD1 (6 bases). Germline CDR1 is LNHDA and CDR2 is SQIVND (reference sequence). The CDR3 is made up of 15 amino acids.

This clone was counted at least ten times. The rearrangement uses TRBV9 and TRBJ1-3; 9 nucleotides align to TRBD1. This CDR3 region has 17 residues. The junction had 9 bases not matched to a gene; V was cut back by 4 bases and J by 1 base. CDR1 and CDR2 (germline): SGDLS, YYNGEE. The CDR3 sequence is CASSPWDRVGSGNTIYF. The DNA for the CDR3 is TGTGCCAGCAGCCCGTGGGACAGGGTAGGGTCTGGAAACACCATATATTTT.